Included here is one T cell receptor (beta chain) sequence, with context. Other DNA variants within this sample encode the same CDR3. PCR was performed using 60 Vbeta and 13 Jbeta primers. Clones were sequenced by immunoSEQ multiplex PCR, and TCRdb holds only the in-frame ones, with some missing. The sample includes around 100,000 clones, 78% seen only once; the top ten take 4.6%. V was cut by 0 bases and J by 4 bases, with 22 bases left in between. Germline V CDR1 and CDR2: SGHDT, YYEEEE. The CDR3 contains 18 residues. The data originate from a study of cytomegalovirus exposure and HLA in healthy donors.

The sequenced material came from PBMCs. The chain couples TRBV5-6 to TRBJ2-5, with D perhaps TRBD1 (5 bases). The TCR sequence derives from a woman in her thirties or forties in good health and CMV-seropositive. The CDR3 sequence is CASSLGPTLQFGAETQYF. The CDR3, as DNA: TGTGCCAGCAGCTTGGGGCCCACCTTACAATTTGGGGCAGAGACCCAGTACTTC.